This T cell receptor beta chain was found in a study of response to subunit inactivated influenza vaccine (dated by TCRdb to 2017 to 2018). Study-wide context: The study used deep quantitative T cell receptor repertoire profiling to track responses to a trivalent subunit inactivated influenza vaccine. What the authors observed across the whole study: The authors suggested that each seasonal influenza vaccination may recruit only a limited number of new T cells.

Only a few counts were recorded for this clonotype. Its specific antigen is unknown. Qualities for individual bases were not recorded, and no much larger clone is one base off. The CDR3 sequence holds 14 residues, the cysteine and phenylalanine included. Just CDR3 DNA is preserved here, 42 bases in frame from base 1. Taken from the germline V gene, the CDR1 and CDR2 loops are KGHSH and LQKENI. The junction shows trimming of 2 bases on V and 3 bases on J, plus 10 bases between the germline ends. Receptor amplification or capture employed RT-PCR. TCRdb names Illumina HiSeq 2500 as the instrument used. TCRdb trimmed the raw reads at Q25, called clones with MiXCR and kept productive beta chains. Records with the same CDR3 protein are collapsed into one entry carrying the most frequent genes and DNA. Here the sample has about 530,000 distinct CDR3 sequences; 10% to 15% occur a single time. The ten largest clones add up to roughly 10% of the sample.

The TCR sequence derives from a man aged 45-65 years who received an inactivated influenza vaccine. Donor details come from another sample of the same person, matched by shared clones. The V gene is TRBV18 and the J gene is TRBJ2-5, with TRBD1 perhaps the D gene, on 6 matching bases. The specimen was PBMCs from blood, collected on the day of vaccination. The CDR3 corresponds to CASSPGGTKETQYF. At the DNA level, the sequence is TGTGCCAGCTCACCAGGGGGCACCAAAGAGACCCAGTACTTC.